These 20 T cell receptor beta chains were sequenced from one sample in a study of blood T cells in healthy people across ages (dated by TCRdb to between 2015 and 2017). Library construction relied on 5' RACE. The sequencer listed for this sample is Illumina HiSeq 2500. A second about 6 to 11 cycle PCR used a sample-barcoded 5' primer and a J-beta primer mix. TCRdb took the public reads, trimmed them with fastp at Q25, ran MiXCR for clone calling and kept in-frame beta chains. CDR3 protein sequences are deduplicated, and each keeps its most common genes and DNA. Across this sample there are approximately 1.5 million distinct CDR3 sequences, with approximately 43% seen only once. About 4% of the sample rests with the top ten. The source material was blood. The receptors here all came from a woman between 18 and 29 years old in good health.

This clonotype has at least ten counts. This chain connects TRBV7-2 to TRBJ2-5; D not certain. Germline V CDR1 and CDR2: SGHTA, FQGNSA. The CDR3 consists of 12 residues. V lost 4 bases to trimming and J lost 0 bases, with 3 bases between them. The CDR3 reads CASSWYQETQYF. CDR3 DNA: TGTGCCAGCAGCTGGTACCAAGAGACCCAGTACTTC.

V is TRBV20-1 and J is TRBJ2-7; D call uncertain. The ends were cut back, 1 base at V and 7 bases at J, with 14 bases in the middle. Germline assignment: CDR1 DFQATT and CDR2 SNEGSKA (reference sequence). The CDR3 contains 13 residues. CDR3 region: CSARGRGVNEQYF. The CDR3 bases are TGCAGTGCTAGAGGGCGAGGAGTCAATGAGCAGTACTTC.

This clonotype showed up just once. The chain couples TRBV7-3 to TRBJ2-1; D not certain. The CDR3 loop spans 14 amino acids. Germline V gene data show CDR1 as SGHTA and CDR2 as FQGTGA. Trimming cost V 2 bases and J 8 bases, with 13 bases left between them. The CDR3 here is CASSLPAFGDEQFF. Written as DNA, the CDR3 is TGTGCCAGCAGCTTACCCGCATTTGGGGATGAGCAGTTCTTC. The full variable domain, rest sourced from reference TRBV7-3 and TRBJ2-1, is GAGVSQTPSNKVTEKGKYVELRCDPISGHTALYWYRQSLGQGPEFLIYFQGTGAADDSGLPNDRFFAVRPEGSVSTLKIQRTERGDSAVYLCASSLPAFGDEQFFGPGTRLTVL.

CDR3 sequence (DNA): TGTGCCAGCAGCTTAATAGCGGGAGGCAACTACGAGCAGTACTTC. The encoded protein is CASSLIAGGNYEQYF. The J gene is TRBJ2-7, the V gene TRBV7-8; the match to TRBD2 covers 10 bases. V shed 2 bases, J shed 3 bases, and the junction held 4 bases outside the gene matches. CDR3 length: 15 residues. Germline CDR1 and CDR2: SGHVS and FQNEAQ.

The chain couples TRBV29-1 to TRBJ1-2; 8 bases match TRBD1. V shed 7 bases, J shed 4 bases, and the junction held 8 bases outside the gene matches. Germline V gene lookup returns CDR1 SQVTM and CDR2 ANQGSEA. This CDR3 comprises 13 residues. CDR3 coding DNA: TGCAGCGCCACAGGGGGTTTTATCTATGGCTACACCTTC. Encoded protein: CSATGGFIYGYTF.

With respect to this clonotype: This could be a read error, since a much larger clone is one nucleotide away. The J gene is TRBJ2-1, the V gene TRBV12-3 or TRBV12-4; D tentatively fits TRBD1 or TRBD2 (5 bases each). Trimming cost V 3 bases and J 13 bases, with 19 bases left between them. The CDR3 runs to 14 residues. CDR3 in DNA: TGTGCCAGCAGTTTTAGTCAGGGTGGGGAGACCCAGTTCTTC. Protein product: CASSFSQGGETQFF.

The V call is TRBV29-1, the J call TRBJ2-5, with 7 bases lining up with TRBD2. Germline V lookup: CDR1 SQVTM, CDR2 ANQGSEA. V lost 8 bases and J lost 5; bases outside the gene matches: 8. CDR3 size: 12 residues. Written as DNA, the CDR3 is TGCAGCTACCAGTGGGGGGGGGAGACCCAGTACTTC. This sequence encodes CSYQWGGETQYF.

This chain joins TRBV11-3 and TRBJ2-5; D unresolved. Per germline, CDR1 SGHNT and CDR2 YENEEA. This CDR3 is 15 amino acids long. The V end was cut by 1 base, the J end by 4 bases, with 13 bases between. The CDR3 region is CASSLGLEIGETQYF. The CDR3 DNA reads as TGTGCCAGCAGCTTAGGCCTAGAGATCGGAGAGACCCAGTACTTC.

This rearrangement joins TRBV20-1 to TRBJ1-5; TRBD1 aligns across 7 bases. This CDR3 region has 14 residues. The junction had 6 bases not matched to a gene; V was cut back by 0 bases and J by 7 bases. CDR1 is DFQATT and CDR2 is SNEGSKA in the germline V gene (reference sequence). The CDR3 loop reads CSARDSTGRQPQHF. CDR3 bases: TGCAGTGCTAGAGATTCGACAGGGAGGCAGCCCCAGCATTTT.

The CDR3 DNA is TGTGCCACCACCAGGCGAACGGGCACAGATACGCAGTATTTT. Protein product: CATTRRTGTDTQYF. The chain is built from TRBV2 and TRBJ2-3; D call uncertain. Deletions cut 10 bases from V and 1 base from J, with 15 bases between. The germline gives CDR1 SNHLY, CDR2 FYNNEI. The CDR3 extends over 14 amino acids.

A note on this clonotype: The junction and the germline gene differ at one end; a read error may be behind it. This rearrangement joins TRBV9 to TRBJ1-4; 10 bases fit TRBD1. CDR3 length: 21 residues. Looked up from germline, CDR1 is SGDLS and CDR2 is YYNGEE. The CDR3 sequence: CAGSVRPLLGTGVATNEKLFF. CDR3 coding DNA: TGTGCCGGCAGCGTGAGGCCCCTTCTTGGGACAGGGGTCGCAACTAATGAAAAACTGTTTTTT.

The rearrangement links TRBV5-1 to TRBJ2-7; TRBD1 might be the D (5 bases). The CDR3 is made up of 12 amino acids. Trimming removed 5 bases at V and 5 bases at J, with 11 bases between. CDR1 SGHRS and CDR2 YFSETQ come from the germline V gene. The CDR3 region is CASRTDSDEQYF. In DNA, the CDR3 is TGCGCCAGCAGAACCGACAGTGACGAGCAGTACTTC. The full variable domain, its missing parts supplied by reference TRBV5-1 and TRBJ2-7, is KAGVTQTPRYLIKTRGQQVTLSCSPISGHRSVSWYQQTPGQGLQFLFEYFSETQRNKGNFPGRFSGRQFSNSRSEMNVSTLELGDSALYLCASRTDSDEQYFGPGTRLTVT.

The rearrangement joins TRBV5-4 to TRBJ2-3, with TRBD2 as a possible D gene (5 bases). The CDR3 extends over 17 amino acids. Trimming shortened V by 4 bases and J by 1 base, and 19 bases separated the two germline ends. Germline values: CDR1 SGHNT, CDR2 YYREEE (reference sequence). CDR3 residues: CASSALLGESGTDTQYF. The CDR3 region has the DNA TGTGCCAGCAGCGCCCTACTCGGGGAATCGGGCACAGATACGCAGTATTTT.

This clonotype turned up a few times. This sequence joins TRBV20-1 and TRBJ1-4; the D gene is possibly TRBD1 (5 bases). Germline V gene data show CDR1 as DFQATT and CDR2 as SNEGSKA (reference sequence). The V end lost 1 base, the J end lost 6 bases, and 9 bases lay between the germline ends. The CDR3 is 13 residues long. CDR3 sequence (DNA): TGCAGTGCTAGAGGCGGGGCCCATGAAAAACTGTTTTTT. Encoded protein: CSARGGAHEKLFF.

This clonotype was counted between two and nine times. This chain joins TRBV9 and TRBJ2-5, with D perhaps TRBD2 (5 bases). CDR3 length: 14 residues. V was clipped by 0 bases and J by 1 base, with 7 bases between them. CDR1 is SGDLS and CDR2 is YYNGEE in the germline V gene. The CDR3 DNA sequence: TGTGCCAGCAGCGTAGACGGGGTCCAAGAGACCCAGTACTTC. As protein: CASSVDGVQETQYF.

The genes are TRBV29-1 and TRBJ1-2; possibly TRBD1 for D (5 bases). Germline V gene data show CDR1 as SQVTM and CDR2 as ANQGSEA. This CDR3 is built from 10 residues. Trimming shortened V by 7 bases and J by 7 bases, and 10 bases separated the two germline ends. CDR3 bases: TGCAGCGCCGAAGGGGTTGGCTACACCTTC. This sequence encodes CSAEGVGYTF.

A few counts support this clonotype. V usage is TRBV12-3 or TRBV12-4 and J usage is TRBJ2-1; D ambiguous. The CDR3 loop spans 12 amino acids. V gave up 6 bases and J gave up 3 bases, with 6 bases separating them. For the CDR3, the DNA is TGTGCCAGCAGATACAGCTACAATGAGCAGTTCTTC. It codes for CASRYSYNEQFF.

V usage is TRBV3-1 and J usage is TRBJ1-2; no definite D call. The germline CDR1 and CDR2 sequences are LGHDT and YNNKEL (reference sequence). V was trimmed by 2 bases and J by 12 bases, leaving 13 bases between them. The CDR3 spans 12 residues. CDR3 sequence reads: CASSQLTAPNTF. The CDR3 DNA reads TGTGCCAGCAGCCAACTAACAGCTCCTAACACCTTC.

The chain has TRBV29-1 and TRBJ1-1, with D hard to call. The length of the CDR3 is 14 residues. The ends were cut back, 7 bases at V and 1 base at J, with 16 bases in the middle. Germline lookup yields CDR1 SQVTM and CDR2 ANQGSEA. CDR3 nucleotide sequence: TGCAGCGCCGTCGACGGTGTATGGAACACTGAAGCTTTCTTT. This translates into CSAVDGVWNTEAFF.

The chain joins TRBV11-2 to TRBJ1-4; 8 bases fit TRBD1. From germline, CDR1 is SGHAT and CDR2 FQNNGV. The V and J ends lost 5 bases and 0 bases, in that order; junction bases with no gene match: 5. CDR3 length: 16 residues. The CDR3 nucleotides read TGTGCCAGCAGCGGGGACAGGCTTTCAACTAATGAAAAACTGTTTTTT. Translated: CASSGDRLSTNEKLFF. Full variable domain (missing parts from reference TRBV11-2 and TRBJ1-4): EAGVAQSPRYKIIEKRQSVAFWCNPISGHATLYWYQQILGQGPKLLIQFQNNGVVDDSQLPKDRFSAERLKGVDSTLKIQPAKLEDSAVYLCASSGDRLSTNEKLFFGSGTQLSVL.